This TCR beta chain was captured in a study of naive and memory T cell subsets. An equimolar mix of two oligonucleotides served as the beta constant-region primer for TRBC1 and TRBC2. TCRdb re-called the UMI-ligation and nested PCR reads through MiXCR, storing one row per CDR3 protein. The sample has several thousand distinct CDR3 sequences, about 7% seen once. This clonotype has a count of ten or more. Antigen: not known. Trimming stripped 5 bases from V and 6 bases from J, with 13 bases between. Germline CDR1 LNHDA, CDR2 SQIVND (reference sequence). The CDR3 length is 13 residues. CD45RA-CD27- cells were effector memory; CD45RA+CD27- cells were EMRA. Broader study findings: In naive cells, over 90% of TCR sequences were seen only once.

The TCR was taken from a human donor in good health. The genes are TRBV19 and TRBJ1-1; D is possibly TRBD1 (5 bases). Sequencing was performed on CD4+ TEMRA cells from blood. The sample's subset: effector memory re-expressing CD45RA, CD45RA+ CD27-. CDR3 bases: TGTGCCAGTAGTGGACGACAGATTTCTGAAGCTTTCTTT. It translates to CASSGRQISEAFF.